The 24 T cell receptor beta chains below were found in one sample sequenced in a study of CD8+ T cells in alopecia areata. The sample's treatment: oral pan-JAK inhibitor, 5-10 mg twice daily. Sequencing used cDNA as its template, made by extracting RNA and reverse transcribing it. Repertoires were generated with immunoSEQ multiplex PCR, while TCRdb's copy carries only in-frame clones and drops some. The data show 100,000 to 140,000 clones, 84% seen once. This specimen consisted of CD8+ T cells sorted from blood, obtained at week 24, from a patient treated with tofacitinib. The receptor set was obtained from a human donor with alopecia areata.

CDR3 sequence reads: CASSLEKTEDGYTF. The CDR3 region has the DNA TGTGCCAGCAGCTTAGAGAAGACAGAGGATGGCTACACCTTC. The rearrangement links TRBV11-2 to TRBJ1-2; D is possibly TRBD1 (5 bases). The germline gives CDR1 SGHAT, CDR2 FQNNGV. V lost 0 bases and J lost 6, with 11 bases in between. The length of the CDR3 is 14 residues.

This clone was observed a handful of times. V is TRBV27 and J is TRBJ2-1; D perhaps matches TRBD1 (6 bases). The CDR3 runs 15 residues. With 2 bases removed from V and 1 base from J, the gap between germline ends came to 9 bases. CDR1 is MNHEY, CDR2 SMNVEV, per germline (reference sequence). CDR3 sequence reads: CASSLKDRSYNEQFF. CDR3 coding DNA: TGTGCCAGCAGTTTAAAGGACAGATCCTACAATGAGCAGTTCTTC.

V and J are TRBV7-9 and TRBJ1-1, with D possibly matching TRBD1 (5 bases). CDR1 is SEHNR, CDR2 FQNEAQ, per germline (reference sequence). The V and J ends lost 6 bases and 2 bases respectively, with 10 bases between them. The CDR3 has 13 residues. CDR3 nucleotide sequence: TGTGCCAGCAGGCCTACAGGAAACACTGAAGCTTTCTTT. It specifies CASRPTGNTEAFF.

The V call is TRBV7-8, the J call TRBJ2-1; 11 bases align to TRBD1. J gave up 0 bases and V 1 base, and 11 bases lay outside the gene matches. This CDR3 region has 20 residues. Germline V lookup: CDR1 SGHVS, CDR2 FQNEAQ. CDR3 in DNA: TGTGCCAGCAGCTTAGTTCGGGACAGGGGGAGGTTGGGCTCCTACAATGAGCAGTTCTTC. It codes for CASSLVRDRGRLGSYNEQFF.

J is TRBJ2-7 and V is TRBV23-1, with D maybe TRBD2 (5 bases). TRBV23-1 is recorded as an ORF, its role being uncertain. Trimming pared 4 bases from V and 5 bases from J, leaving 18 bases between. The CDR3 is 15 residues long. The CDR3 nucleotides are TGCGCCAGCAGTCTACGGGGAATGGTTGGGAACGAGCAGTACTTC. It specifies CASSLRGMVGNEQYF.

This clone appeared once. The same CDR3 also results from other DNA sequences found in this sample. The chain couples TRBV5-4 to TRBJ2-5; D gene ambiguous. V lost 2 bases and J lost 4, with 3 bases in between. Looked up from germline, CDR1 is SGHNT and CDR2 is YYREEE (reference sequence). CDR3 length: 11 residues. The CDR3 DNA sequence: TGTGCCAGCAGCTTCGGAGAGACCCAGTACTTC. Translation gives CASSFGETQYF.

This clone was seen a handful of times. The CDR3 DNA is TGTGCCAGCAGCCCCGGGACAGGGGAAGGCGGGGAGCTGTTTTTT. Residues: CASSPGTGEGGELFF. The J gene is TRBJ2-2, the V gene TRBV4-2; TRBD1 agrees at 10 bases. Germline V gives CDR1 LGHNA, CDR2 YNFKEQ. The CDR3 sequence is 15 residues long. The V segment lost 4 bases and the J segment 7 bases; nucleotides outside the gene matches: 6.

The chain combines TRBV7-8 with TRBJ2-3; 11 bases are shared with TRBD2. J gave up 4 bases and V 5 bases, and 11 bases lay outside the gene matches. CDR3 length equals 17 residues. Germline lookup yields CDR1 SGHVS and CDR2 FQNEAQ. The chain's CDR3 is CASSILLLAGGPDTQYF. The CDR3 DNA sequence: TGTGCCAGCAGCATTCTCCTTCTAGCGGGGGGCCCAGATACGCAGTATTTT.

V usage is TRBV7-8 and J usage is TRBJ2-6, with D tentatively TRBD1 (6 bases). Germline values: CDR1 SGHVS, CDR2 FQNEAQ. This CDR3 is 17 amino acids long. The V and J ends lost 3 bases and 2 bases respectively, with 14 bases between them. The CDR3 region is CASSFPTEGAGANVLTF. Written as DNA, the CDR3 is TGTGCCAGCAGCTTCCCGACAGAGGGGGCTGGGGCCAACGTCCTGACTTTC. Full variable domain (missing parts from reference TRBV7-8 and TRBJ2-6): GAGVSQSPRYKVAKRGQDVALRCDPISGHVSLFWYQQALGQGPEFLTYFQNEAQLDKSGLPSDRFFAERPEGSVSTLKIQRTQQEDSAVYLCASSFPTEGAGANVLTFGAGSRLTVL.

The rearrangement uses TRBV21-1 and TRBJ1-5; TRBD1 was called by the table and not checked on the DNA. TRBV21-1 is a pseudogene segment. CDR3 length: 16 amino acids. The CDR3: CASSLRWAKSNQPQHF. The CDR3 nucleotides read TGTGCCAGCAGCCTCCGGTGGGCAAAGAGCAATCAGCCCCAGCATTTT.

The V gene is TRBV27, the J gene TRBJ2-1; 14 bases align to TRBD2. Trimming cost V 5 bases and J 9 bases; bases outside gene matches: 6. Germline V gene data show CDR1 as MNHEY and CDR2 as SMNVEV (reference sequence). This CDR3 has 15 amino acids. In DNA, the CDR3 is TGTGCCAGCAGTCTAGGGACTAGCGGGGGAGGTGAGCAGTTCTTC. Residues: CASSLGTSGGGEQFF.

This chain links TRBV7-8 with TRBJ2-2; D not certain. Germline V gene lookup returns CDR1 SGHVS and CDR2 FQNEAQ. CDR3 length equals 16 residues. V shed 0 bases and J shed 0 bases, with 8 bases lying between them. CDR3 in amino acids: CASSLAAASNTGELFF. CDR3 DNA: TGTGCCAGCAGCTTAGCGGCGGCCTCGAACACCGGGGAGCTGTTTTTT.

This clone turned up a few times. This chain joins TRBV9 and TRBJ2-5, with D maybe TRBD2 (5 bases). Trimming took 0 bases from V and 1 from J, leaving 7 bases between them. The CDR3 is 14 amino acids. Per the germline V gene, CDR1 is SGDLS and CDR2 is YYNGEE. CDR3: CASSVAGSQETQYF. The DNA for the CDR3 is TGTGCCAGCAGCGTAGCGGGGAGCCAAGAGACCCAGTACTTC. The full variable domain, in which reference TRBV9 and TRBJ2-5 provide the parts outside the CDR3, is DSGVTQTPKHLITATGQRVTLRCSPRSGDLSVYWYQQSLDQGLQFLIQYYNGEERAKGNILERFSAQQFPDLHSELNLSSLELGDSALYFCASSVAGSQETQYFGPGTRLLVL.

The rearrangement links TRBV20-1 to TRBJ2-7; no reliable D call. Germline loops: CDR1 DFQATT, CDR2 SNEGSKA (reference sequence). V lost 5 bases, J lost 6 bases, and 11 bases lay in between. The CDR3 runs to 11 residues. Written as DNA, the CDR3 is TGCAGTGCTCCCGATCGGGTCGAGCAGTACTTC. It yields the protein CSAPDRVEQYF.

This chain connects TRBV5-4 to TRBJ2-1; 8 bases fit TRBD1. CDR1 SGHNT and CDR2 YYREEE come from the germline V gene (reference sequence). Germline trimming cut 7 bases from V and 7 bases from J; bases unmatched to any gene: 7. The length of the CDR3 is 13 residues. The CDR3 coding sequence is TGTGCCAGCCCCGGGGACAGGTGGAATGAGCAGTTCTTC. Amino acid sequence: CASPGDRWNEQFF.

This clone was counted only a few times. The genes are TRBV9 and TRBJ2-7, with a tentative D call TRBD1 (6 bases). Trimming took 4 bases from V and 0 from J, leaving 14 bases between them. The CDR3 extends over 15 amino acids. The germline V gene encodes CDR1 SGDLS and CDR2 YYNGEE. The CDR3, as DNA: TGTGCCAGCAGCCTCTCAGGGGAAAACTCCTACGAGCAGTACTTC. This codes for CASSLSGENSYEQYF.

This clone occurred a few times. This rearrangement joins TRBV5-1 to TRBJ2-1; D gene uncertain. The CDR3 runs 15 residues. Trimming cost V 0 bases and J 4 bases, with 11 bases left between them. CDR1 SGHRS and CDR2 YFSETQ come from the germline V gene. The CDR3 sequence: CASSLARSEYNEQFF. The CDR3 DNA sequence: TGCGCCAGCAGCTTGGCCCGGTCGGAATACAATGAGCAGTTCTTC.

The chain combines TRBV4-1 with TRBJ2-2; perhaps TRBD1 as D (5 bases). Trimming pared 3 bases from V and 0 bases from J, leaving 8 bases between. Looked up from germline, CDR1 is MGHRA and CDR2 is YSYEKL. The CDR3 is 15 amino acids. The CDR3 here is CASSHEQANTGELFF. CDR3 nucleotides: TGCGCCAGCAGCCATGAACAGGCGAACACCGGGGAGCTGTTTTTT.

This rearrangement joins TRBV4-1 to TRBJ2-5; 9 bases agree with TRBD1. The V gene's germline CDR1 is MGHRA and CDR2 YSYEKL. This CDR3 has 14 residues. The V gene end was trimmed by 5 bases and the J gene end by 2 bases; junction bases not matched to a gene: 3. This chain's CDR3 is CASSSGQGQETQYF. The CDR3 bases are TGCGCCAGCAGCTCGGGACAGGGACAAGAGACCCAGTACTTC.

The gene calls are TRBV9 and TRBJ2-5, with 8 positions matching TRBD1. Unmatched junction bases numbered 7, after V lost 2 bases and J lost 4 bases. The CDR3 is 15 amino acids. Germline CDR1 and CDR2: SGDLS and YYNGEE. The CDR3 loop is CASSVWTGSIETQYF. Written as DNA, the CDR3 is TGTGCCAGCAGCGTGTGGACAGGGAGTATAGAGACCCAGTACTTC.

J is TRBJ2-1 and V is TRBV6-5; the D call may be TRBD1 or TRBD2 (5 bases each). CDR3 length: 15 residues. Germline-derived CDR1 and CDR2 are MNHEY and SVGAGI. The V end lost 6 bases, the J end lost 6 bases, and 18 bases lay between the germline ends. Here the CDR3 DNA reads TGTGCCAGCAGCAACCCCGGGGCCGGCCTCAATGAGCAGTTCTTC. Protein product: CASSNPGAGLNEQFF.

This chain connects TRBV30 to TRBJ2-2; D is undetermined. The germline V and J ends were trimmed by 2 bases and 4 bases, with 5 bases remaining between them. The CDR3 extends over 12 amino acids. CDR1 is GTSNPN and CDR2 is SVGIG in the germline V gene (reference sequence). The CDR3 bases are TGTGCCTGGAGTTTCTTCACCGGGGAGCTGTTTTTT. This encodes CAWSFFTGELFF. Combining the CDR3 with reference TRBV30 and TRBJ2-2 gives the whole variable domain SQTIHQWPATLVQPVGSPLSLECTVEGTSNPNLYWYRQAAGRGLQLLFYSVGIGQISSEVPQNLSASRPQDRQFILSSKKLLLSDSGFYLCAWSFFTGELFFGEGSRLTVL.

This clone appeared a few times. The rearrangement links TRBV4-1 to TRBJ2-1, with unresolved D. The length of the CDR3 is 13 residues. V shed 1 base and J shed 9 bases, with 10 bases lying between them. CDR1 is MGHRA and CDR2 is YSYEKL in the germline V gene. The CDR3 spells CASSQGFSGEQFF. CDR3 in DNA: TGCGCCAGCAGCCAAGGCTTCTCTGGTGAGCAGTTCTTC.

This chain uses TRBV14 with TRBJ2-5; a possible D gene is TRBD1 (5 bases). The germline V and J ends were trimmed by 0 bases and 5 bases, with 13 bases remaining between them. Germline V gives CDR1 SGHDN, CDR2 FVKESK. The CDR3 consists of 15 residues. For the CDR3, the DNA is TGTGCCAGCAGCCAAGAGAGGACACTTCAGGAGACCCAGTACTTC. Translation: CASSQERTLQETQYF.